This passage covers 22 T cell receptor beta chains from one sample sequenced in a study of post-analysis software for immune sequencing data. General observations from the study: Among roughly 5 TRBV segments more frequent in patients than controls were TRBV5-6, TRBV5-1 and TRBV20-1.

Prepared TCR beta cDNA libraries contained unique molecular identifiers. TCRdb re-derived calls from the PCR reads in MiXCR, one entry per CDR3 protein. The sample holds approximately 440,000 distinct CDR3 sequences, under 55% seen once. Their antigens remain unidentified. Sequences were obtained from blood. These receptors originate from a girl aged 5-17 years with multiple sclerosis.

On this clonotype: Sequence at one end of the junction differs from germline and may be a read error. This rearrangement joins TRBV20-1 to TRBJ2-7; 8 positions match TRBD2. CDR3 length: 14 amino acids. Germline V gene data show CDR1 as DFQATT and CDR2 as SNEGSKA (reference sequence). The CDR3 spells CSARDSSGTYEQYF. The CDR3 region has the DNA TGCAGTGCCAGAGATAGTAGCGGGACCTACGAGCAGTACTTC.

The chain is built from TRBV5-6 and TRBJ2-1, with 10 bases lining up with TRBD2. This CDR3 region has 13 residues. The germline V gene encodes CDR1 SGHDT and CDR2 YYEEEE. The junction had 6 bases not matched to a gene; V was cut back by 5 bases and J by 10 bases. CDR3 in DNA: TGTGCCAGCAGACTAGCGGGGCCCGGGGAGCAGTTCTTC. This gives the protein CASRLAGPGEQFF.

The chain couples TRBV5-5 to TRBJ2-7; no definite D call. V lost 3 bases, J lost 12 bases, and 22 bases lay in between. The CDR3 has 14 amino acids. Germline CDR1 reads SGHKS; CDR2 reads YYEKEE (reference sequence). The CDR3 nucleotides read TGTGCCAGCAGCTCCCAGTCCGGAGTCGAGACCCGGTACTTC. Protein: CASSSQSGVETRYF.

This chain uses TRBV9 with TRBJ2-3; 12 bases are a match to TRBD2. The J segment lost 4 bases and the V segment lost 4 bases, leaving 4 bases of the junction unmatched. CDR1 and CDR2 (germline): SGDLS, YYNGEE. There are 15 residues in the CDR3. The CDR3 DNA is TGTGCCAGCAGCCAAAGACTAGCGGGAGCAGATACGCAGTATTTT. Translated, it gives CASSQRLAGADTQYF. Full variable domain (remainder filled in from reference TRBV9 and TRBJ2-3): DSGVTQTPKHLITATGQRVTLRCSPRSGDLSVYWYQQSLDQGLQFLIQYYNGEERAKGNILERFSAQQFPDLHSELNLSSLELGDSALYFCASSQRLAGADTQYFGPGTRLTVL.

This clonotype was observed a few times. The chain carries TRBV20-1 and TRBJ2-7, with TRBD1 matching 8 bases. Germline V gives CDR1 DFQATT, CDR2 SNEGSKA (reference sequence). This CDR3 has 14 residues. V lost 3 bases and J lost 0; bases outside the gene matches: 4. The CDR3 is CSASSGQDSYEQYF. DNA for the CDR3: TGCAGTGCTAGCTCGGGACAGGACTCCTACGAGCAGTACTTC.

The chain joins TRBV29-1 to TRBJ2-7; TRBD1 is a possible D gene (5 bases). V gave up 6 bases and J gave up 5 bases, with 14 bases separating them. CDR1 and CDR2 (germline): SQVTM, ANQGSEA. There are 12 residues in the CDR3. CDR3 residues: CSVPRERNEQYF. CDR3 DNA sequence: TGCAGCGTCCCCAGGGAAAGGAACGAGCAGTACTTC.

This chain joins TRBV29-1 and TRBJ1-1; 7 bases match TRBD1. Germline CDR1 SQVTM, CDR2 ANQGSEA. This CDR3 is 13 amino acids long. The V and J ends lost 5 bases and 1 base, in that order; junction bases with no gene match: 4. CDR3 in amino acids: CSVRNRGNTEAFF. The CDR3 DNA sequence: TGCAGCGTTCGAAACAGGGGGAACACTGAAGCTTTCTTT.

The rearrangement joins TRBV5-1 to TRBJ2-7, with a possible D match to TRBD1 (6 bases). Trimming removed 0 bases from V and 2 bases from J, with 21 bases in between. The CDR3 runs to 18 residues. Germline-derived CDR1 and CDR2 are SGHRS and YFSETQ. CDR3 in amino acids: CASSLASGGGSLPYEQYF. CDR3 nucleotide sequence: TGCGCCAGCAGCTTGGCGTCTGGGGGCGGTAGCCTCCCCTACGAGCAGTACTTC.

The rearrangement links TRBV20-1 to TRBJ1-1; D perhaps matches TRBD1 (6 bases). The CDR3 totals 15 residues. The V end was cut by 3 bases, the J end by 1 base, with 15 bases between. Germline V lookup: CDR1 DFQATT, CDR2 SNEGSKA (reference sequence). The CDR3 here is CSASGTHKGNTEAFF. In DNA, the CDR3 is TGCAGTGCTAGCGGGACACACAAGGGGAACACTGAAGCTTTCTTT.

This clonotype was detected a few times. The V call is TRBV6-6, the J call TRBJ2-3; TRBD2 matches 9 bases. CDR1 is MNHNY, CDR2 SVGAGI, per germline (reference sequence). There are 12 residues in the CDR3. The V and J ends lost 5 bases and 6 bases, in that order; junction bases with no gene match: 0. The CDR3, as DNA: TGTGCCAGCAGTAGCGGGAGGGATACGCAGTATTTT. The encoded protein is CASSSGRDTQYF.

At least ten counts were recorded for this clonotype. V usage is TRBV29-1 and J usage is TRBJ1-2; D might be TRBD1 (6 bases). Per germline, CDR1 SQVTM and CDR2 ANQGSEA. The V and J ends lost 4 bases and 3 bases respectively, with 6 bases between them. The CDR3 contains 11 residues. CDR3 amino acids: CSVGQDYGYTF. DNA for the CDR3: TGCAGCGTTGGACAGGACTATGGCTACACCTTC.

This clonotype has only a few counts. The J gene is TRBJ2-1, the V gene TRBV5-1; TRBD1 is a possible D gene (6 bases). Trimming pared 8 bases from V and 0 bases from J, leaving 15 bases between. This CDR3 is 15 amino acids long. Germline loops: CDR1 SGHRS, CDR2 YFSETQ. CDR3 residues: CASSVQGSSYNEQFF. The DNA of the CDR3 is TGCGCCAGTTCGGTACAGGGCAGCTCCTACAATGAGCAGTTCTTC.

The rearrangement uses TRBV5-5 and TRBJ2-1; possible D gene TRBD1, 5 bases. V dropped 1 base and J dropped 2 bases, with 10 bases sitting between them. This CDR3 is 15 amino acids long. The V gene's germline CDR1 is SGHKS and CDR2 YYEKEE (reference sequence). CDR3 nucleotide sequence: TGTGCCAGCAGCTTGTATCAGGGCCCCTACAATGAGCAGTTCTTC. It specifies CASSLYQGPYNEQFF. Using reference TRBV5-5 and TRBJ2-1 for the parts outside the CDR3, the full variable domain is DAGVTQSPTHLIKTRGQQVTLRCSPISGHKSVSWYQQVLGQGPQFIFQYYEKEERGRGNFPDRFSARQFPNYSSELNVNALLLGDSALYLCASSLYQGPYNEQFFGPGTRLTVL.

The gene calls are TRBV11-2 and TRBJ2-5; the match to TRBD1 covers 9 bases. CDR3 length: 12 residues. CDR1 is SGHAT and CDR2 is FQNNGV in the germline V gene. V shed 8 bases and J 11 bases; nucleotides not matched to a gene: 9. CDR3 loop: CASGTGGQEQYF. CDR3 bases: TGTGCCAGCGGCACAGGGGGCCAAGAGCAGTACTTC.

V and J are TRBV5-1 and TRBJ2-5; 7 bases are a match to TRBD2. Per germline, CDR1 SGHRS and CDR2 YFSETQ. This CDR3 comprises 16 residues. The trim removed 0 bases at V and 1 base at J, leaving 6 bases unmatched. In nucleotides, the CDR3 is TGCGCCAGCAGCTTGGGGGTGTCGGGGGGCCAAGAGACCCAGTACTTC. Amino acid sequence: CASSLGVSGGQETQYF.

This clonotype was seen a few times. As DNA, the CDR3 is TGCAGTGCTAGAGAAGGCGGGAGGGTCGGAGAGCAGTTCTTC. Translated: CSAREGGRVGEQFF. The V and J genes are TRBV20-1 and TRBJ2-1; the match to TRBD2 covers 9 bases. This CDR3 has 14 amino acids. Germline assignment: CDR1 DFQATT and CDR2 SNEGSKA (reference sequence). V lost 0 bases and J lost 10; bases outside the gene matches: 7.

CDR3 residues: CASSQGVGWDKVSTDTQYF. The CDR3 region has the DNA TGCGCCAGCAGCCAAGGTGTAGGCTGGGATAAAGTAAGCACAGATACGCAGTATTTT. The chain carries TRBV4-3 and TRBJ2-3; D is unclear. Germline V gene sequence: CDR1 LGHNA, CDR2 YSLEER. Between the trimmed V and J ends, which lost 1 base and 0 bases, there was a span of 20 bases. This CDR3 is 19 amino acids long.

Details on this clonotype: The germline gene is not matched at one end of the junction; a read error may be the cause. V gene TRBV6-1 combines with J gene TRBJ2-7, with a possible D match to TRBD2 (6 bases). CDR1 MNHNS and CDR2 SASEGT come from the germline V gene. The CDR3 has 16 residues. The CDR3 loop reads CAGSEKGTFQYYEQYF. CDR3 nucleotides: TGTGCCGGCAGTGAAAAGGGGACTTTTCAGTATTACGAGCAGTACTTC.

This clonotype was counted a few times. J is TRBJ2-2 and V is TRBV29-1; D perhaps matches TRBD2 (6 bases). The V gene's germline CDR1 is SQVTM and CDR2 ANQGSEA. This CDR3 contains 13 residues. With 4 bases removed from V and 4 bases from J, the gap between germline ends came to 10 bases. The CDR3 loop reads CSVVGGTTGELFF. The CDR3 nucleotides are TGCAGCGTTGTGGGGGGAACCACCGGGGAGCTGTTTTTT.

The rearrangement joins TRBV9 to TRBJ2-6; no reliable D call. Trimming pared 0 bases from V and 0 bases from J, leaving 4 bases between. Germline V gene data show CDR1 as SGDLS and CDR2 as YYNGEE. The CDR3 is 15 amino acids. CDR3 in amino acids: CASSVGISGANVLTF. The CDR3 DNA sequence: TGTGCCAGCAGCGTAGGCATCTCTGGGGCCAACGTCCTGACTTTC.

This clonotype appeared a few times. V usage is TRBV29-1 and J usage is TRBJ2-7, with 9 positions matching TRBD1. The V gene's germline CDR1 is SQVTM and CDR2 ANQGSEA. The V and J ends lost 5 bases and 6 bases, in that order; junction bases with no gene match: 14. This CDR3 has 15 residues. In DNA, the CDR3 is TGCAGCGTTACTCCTTCGACAGGGGGTCTGATCGAGCAGTACTTC. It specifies CSVTPSTGGLIEQYF.

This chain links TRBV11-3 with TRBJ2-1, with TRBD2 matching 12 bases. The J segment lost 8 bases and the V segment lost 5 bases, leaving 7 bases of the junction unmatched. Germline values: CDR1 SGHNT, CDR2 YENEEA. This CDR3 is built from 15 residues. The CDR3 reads CASSPTSGSWYEQFF. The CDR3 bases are TGTGCCAGCAGCCCGACTAGCGGGAGCTGGTATGAGCAGTTCTTC.